These 29 T cell receptor beta chains came from one sample sequenced in a study of high-grade serous ovarian cancer treatment subgroups (dated by TCRdb to the early 2020s). The method behind the library was the immunoSEQ multiplex PCR assay. The table comes from immuneACCESS by way of TCRdb, which keeps in-frame sequences with V and J called. Part of the clones is missing from these tables; in studies checked, under half for an unresolved V gene and the rest for unknown reasons. The sample contains some 5,700 clones, 66% of them found a single time. The ten biggest clones cover 13% to 15% of the sample. Collection of tumor samples took place before definitive surgery or chemotherapy. Sequencing used tumor tissue. All receptors come from a human donor with high-grade serous ovarian cancer.

This chain connects TRBV2 to TRBJ2-3; the D is unclear. CDR1 and CDR2 from the germline V gene are SNHLY and FYNNEI. Trimming shortened V by 11 bases and J by 2 bases, and 11 bases separated the two germline ends. The CDR3 extends over 12 amino acids. The CDR3 spells CAAGRPTDTQYF. The CDR3 region has the DNA TGTGCCGCCGGGCGGCCCACAGATACGCAGTATTTT. Together with reference TRBV2 and TRBJ2-3, the CDR3 gives the full variable domain: EPEVTQTPSHQVTQMGQEVILRCVPISNHLYFYWYRQILGQKVEFLVSFYNNEISEKSEIFDDQFSVERPDGSNFTLKIRSTKLEDSAMYFCAAGRPTDTQYFGPGTRLTVL.

V is TRBV29-1 and J is TRBJ1-2; D is uncertain. The germline V and J ends were trimmed by 3 bases and 1 base, with 15 bases remaining between them. Germline CDR1 SQVTM, CDR2 ANQGSEA. CDR3 size: 15 residues. As DNA, the CDR3 is TGCAGCGTTGACTTAACTGAGGACGGTAACTATGGCTACACCTTC. Translated: CSVDLTEDGNYGYTF.

This sequence joins TRBV28 and TRBJ2-5, with 7 bases that match TRBD2. The CDR3 covers 15 residues. The V gene end was trimmed by 6 bases and the J gene end by 3 bases; junction bases not matched to a gene: 10. Germline V gives CDR1 MDHEN, CDR2 SYDVKM. CDR3 nucleotide sequence: TGTGCCAGCAGCCCCCCCAGGCGGGGGAAAGAGACCCAGTACTTC. Amino acids: CASSPPRRGKETQYF. The variable domain in full, with the rest retrieved from reference TRBV28 and TRBJ2-5, is DVKVTQSSRYLVKRTGEKVFLECVQDMDHENMFWYRQDPGLGLRLIYFSYDVKMKEKGDIPEGYSVSREKKERFSLILESASTNQTSMYLCASSPPRRGKETQYFGPGTRLLVL.

This chain uses TRBV7-9 with TRBJ1-5; 7 nucleotides line up with TRBD1. V trimming: 5 bases; J trimming: 7 bases; junction bases outside the gene matches: 14. In germline, CDR1 is SEHNR, CDR2 FQNEAQ (reference sequence). This CDR3 is 16 amino acids long. CDR3 bases: TGTGCCAGCAGCATATTGGGCAGGGGGTCTCCACAGCCCCAGCATTTT. Amino acid sequence: CASSILGRGSPQPQHF.

This clone was recorded a few times. The CDR3 nucleotides are TGTGCCAGCAGCTTGGGACAGGGAAATATCATGAACACTGAAGCTTTCTTT. This encodes CASSLGQGNIMNTEAFF. The chain carries TRBV5-4 and TRBJ1-1, with TRBD1 identical over 7 bases. This CDR3 contains 17 residues. The V gene's germline CDR1 is SGHNT and CDR2 YYREEE (reference sequence). With 0 bases clipped from V and 0 bases from J, the junction kept 8 bases outside the gene matches.

This clone was seen more than once but under ten times. The chain couples TRBV6-5 to TRBJ2-7, with D perhaps TRBD1 (5 bases). The CDR3 loop spans 15 amino acids. CDR1 and CDR2 (germline): MNHEY, SVGAGI. Trimming left V 0 bases short and J 2 bases short, with 11 bases between. The CDR3 DNA sequence: TGTGCCAGCAGTTACTCTTTTACAGGACCCTACGAGCAGTACTTC. Translating gives CASSYSFTGPYEQYF.

The gene calls are TRBV10-3 and TRBJ2-3, with 10 bases aligning to TRBD1. The CDR3 has 15 residues. Germline lookup yields CDR1 ENHRY and CDR2 SYGVKD. With V trimmed by 11 bases and J by 4 bases, 12 bases remained unmatched. The CDR3 reads CAAGQGQGSADTQYF. The CDR3 DNA reads TGTGCCGCTGGGCAGGGACAGGGGTCGGCAGATACGCAGTATTTT.

The chain carries TRBV27 and TRBJ2-1; 11 bases map to TRBD2. Germline CDR1 MNHEY, CDR2 SMNVEV (reference sequence). The CDR3 is made up of 19 amino acids. J lost 2 bases, V lost 2 bases, and 11 bases had no gene match. The DNA of the CDR3 is TGTGCCAGCAGTTTAGGGGGTAGCGGGGGGGCCGGAACCTACAATGAGCAGTTCTTC. Protein: CASSLGGSGGAGTYNEQFF.

This clone was detected only once. The chain has TRBV9 and TRBJ1-2, with D possibly being TRBD1 (5 bases). The CDR3 has 14 residues. V was pared by 4 bases and J by 5 bases, with 15 bases between. Germline CDR1 SGDLS, CDR2 YYNGEE. CDR3 DNA: TGTGCCAGCAGCTTAGGGACGGGGACTTATGGCTACACCTTC. Translating gives CASSLGTGTYGYTF. The variable domain in full, with the rest retrieved from reference TRBV9 and TRBJ1-2, is DSGVTQTPKHLITATGQRVTLRCSPRSGDLSVYWYQQSLDQGLQFLIQYYNGEERAKGNILERFSAQQFPDLHSELNLSSLELGDSALYFCASSLGTGTYGYTFGSGTRLTVV.

The CDR3 DNA is TGTGCCAGCAGCCCCCAACAGGGAGGTCAGCCCCAGCATTTT. Amino acids: CASSPQQGGQPQHF. This sequence joins TRBV5-5 and TRBJ1-5; possibly TRBD1 for D (6 bases). Trimming pared 4 bases from V and 6 bases from J, leaving 14 bases between. CDR3 length: 14 residues. The germline V gene has CDR1 SGHKS and CDR2 YYEKEE (reference sequence). The whole variable domain, remainder taken from reference TRBV5-5 and TRBJ1-5, is DAGVTQSPTHLIKTRGQQVTLRCSPISGHKSVSWYQQVLGQGPQFIFQYYEKEERGRGNFPDRFSARQFPNYSSELNVNALLLGDSALYLCASSPQQGGQPQHFGDGTRLSIL.

The chain employs TRBV18 and TRBJ1-4; possibly TRBD1 for D (5 bases). Germline V gene data show CDR1 as KGHSH and CDR2 as LQKENI. V lost 2 bases, J lost 12 bases, and 10 bases lay in between. This CDR3 is 12 amino acids long. The CDR3 loop is CASSPVGVQLFF. CDR3 DNA: TGTGCCAGCTCACCAGTGGGGGTCCAACTGTTTTTT.

The chain couples TRBV9 to TRBJ1-1; unclear D gene. CDR1 SGDLS and CDR2 YYNGEE come from the germline V gene. This CDR3 comprises 13 residues. The V gene lost 7 bases and the J gene lost 4 bases, with 14 bases spanning the gap. Written as DNA, the CDR3 is TGTGCCAGCTCCCCACTTCAGGCCACTGAAGCTTTCTTT. It encodes CASSPLQATEAFF.

The J gene is TRBJ1-6, the V gene TRBV5-1, with TRBD1 matching over 8 bases. Germline CDR1 is SGHRS and CDR2 is YFSETQ. Trimming cost V 1 base and J 10 bases; bases outside gene matches: 7. This CDR3 comprises 15 residues. CDR3 nucleotide sequence: TGCGCCAGCAGCTTGTTTCAGGGGGCCGGCTCACCCCTCCACTTT. Translated, it gives CASSLFQGAGSPLHF.

The V call is TRBV9, the J call TRBJ2-3, with no clear D. V dropped 3 bases and J dropped 2 bases, with 13 bases sitting between them. The germline V gene encodes CDR1 SGDLS and CDR2 YYNGEE. The CDR3 has 15 residues. As DNA, the CDR3 is TGTGCCAGCAGCGGTGGGCAGCGACTCACAGATACGCAGTATTTT. This gives the protein CASSGGQRLTDTQYF.

The rearrangement joins TRBV27 to TRBJ2-1; D is unclear. Germline lookup yields CDR1 MNHEY and CDR2 SMNVEV (reference sequence). V was shortened by 5 bases and J by 1 base, with 15 bases between the two germline ends. The CDR3 is 16 amino acids. The CDR3 loop reads CASSGARFGSYNEQFF. The CDR3 bases are TGTGCCAGCAGTGGCGCCCGGTTTGGGTCCTACAATGAGCAGTTCTTC.

This rearrangement joins TRBV19 to TRBJ1-1, with TRBD1 matching over 9 bases. Germline CDR1 reads LNHDA; CDR2 reads SQIVND (reference sequence). The length of the CDR3 is 12 residues. V was clipped by 6 bases and J by 4 bases; unmatched bases: 0. The CDR3 DNA is TGTGCCAGTAGGACAGGGGGCACTGAAGCTTTCTTT. Its protein is CASRTGGTEAFF.

CDR3 in DNA: TGTGCCACAAACCTAGGGGGTTCACCCCTCCACTTT. It specifies CATNLGGSPLHF. J is TRBJ1-6 and V is TRBV19, with D perhaps TRBD1 (6 bases). Germline values: CDR1 LNHDA, CDR2 SQIVND (reference sequence). The V end lost 10 bases, the J end lost 9 bases, and 13 bases lay between the germline ends. The length of the CDR3 is 12 residues. Drawing the rest from reference TRBV19 and TRBJ1-6, the complete variable domain is DGGITQSPKYLFRKEGQNVTLSCEQNLNHDAMYWYRQDPGQGLRLIYYSQIVNDFQKGDIAEGYSVSREKKESFPLTVTSAQKNPTAFYLCATNLGGSPLHFGNGTRLTVT.

The chain combines TRBV4-3 with TRBJ2-3; no reliable D call. The germline V gene has CDR1 LGHNA and CDR2 YSLEER. The CDR3 consists of 13 residues. V was trimmed by 3 bases and J by 0 bases, leaving 4 bases between them. The CDR3: CASSQRSTDTQYF. DNA for the CDR3: TGCGCCAGCAGCCAGAGGAGCACAGATACGCAGTATTTT.

This chain joins TRBV5-1 and TRBJ2-5; TRBD2 matches 7 bases. The trim removed 0 bases at V and 5 bases at J, leaving 7 bases unmatched. Germline V gene lookup returns CDR1 SGHRS and CDR2 YFSETQ. The CDR3 is made up of 15 amino acids. For the CDR3, the DNA is TGCGCCAGCAGCTTGGTCTTAGCCGGGGGGGAGACCCAGTACTTC. It yields the protein CASSLVLAGGETQYF.

This clone was seen a handful of times. The rearrangement links TRBV6-1 to TRBJ2-2; possible D gene TRBD1, 5 bases. Deletions cut 7 bases from V and 3 bases from J, with 15 bases between. Germline V lookup: CDR1 MNHNS, CDR2 SASEGT. The CDR3 is 15 residues long. The CDR3 sequence: CASKGTGSHTGELFF. CDR3 bases: TGTGCCAGCAAAGGCACAGGATCCCACACCGGGGAGCTGTTTTTT.

This chain uses TRBV7-2 with TRBJ1-6; D is possibly TRBD1 (6 bases). Trimming removed 3 bases at V and 10 bases at J, with 13 bases between. Germline loops: CDR1 SGHTA, CDR2 FQGNSA. The CDR3 length is 14 residues. Written as DNA, the CDR3 is TGTGCCAGCAGCTTCGGGGGGCAGGAGTCACCCCTCCACTTT. This gives the protein CASSFGGQESPLHF.

V gene TRBV28 combines with J gene TRBJ1-2; D gene unclear. The CDR3 has 14 amino acids. Germline V gene sequence: CDR1 MDHEN, CDR2 SYDVKM. Trimming left V 2 bases short and J 8 bases short, with 15 bases between. CDR3 loop: CASSLIGVAQGYTF. The CDR3 DNA follows: TGTGCCAGCAGTTTAATCGGGGTCGCGCAAGGCTACACCTTC.

This chain links TRBV7-2 with TRBJ2-7; D is possibly TRBD2 (6 bases). V lost 2 bases to trimming and J lost 5 bases, with 16 bases between them. Germline CDR1 SGHTA, CDR2 FQGNSA. CDR3 length: 15 amino acids. CDR3 DNA: TGTGCCAGCAGCTTAAGGAGGGGCCTCGGGGACGAGCAGTACTTC. Translated: CASSLRRGLGDEQYF.

The V and J genes are TRBV5-1 and TRBJ2-7; D gene uncertain. Germline V gives CDR1 SGHRS, CDR2 YFSETQ. The CDR3 is made up of 14 amino acids. V gave up 1 base and J gave up 6 bases, with 14 bases separating them. The CDR3 bases are TGCGCCAGCAGCTTGATAGCAGCCCAAGGCGAGCAGTACTTC. Encoded protein: CASSLIAAQGEQYF. Full variable domain (rest looked up from reference TRBV5-1 and TRBJ2-7): KAGVTQTPRYLIKTRGQQVTLSCSPISGHRSVSWYQQTPGQGLQFLFEYFSETQRNKGNFPGRFSGRQFSNSRSEMNVSTLELGDSALYLCASSLIAAQGEQYFGPGTRLTVT.

The chain recombines TRBV7-8 with TRBJ1-5, with D maybe TRBD1 (6 bases). Deletions cut 2 bases from V and 9 bases from J, with 11 bases between. The CDR3 is made up of 13 amino acids. The germline V gene encodes CDR1 SGHVS and CDR2 FQNEAQ. The CDR3: CASSLPQGSPQHF. In DNA form, the CDR3 reads TGTGCCAGCAGCTTACCGCAGGGGTCGCCCCAGCATTTT.

V usage is TRBV6-5 and J usage is TRBJ1-6; D not certain. V was trimmed by 2 bases and J by 13 bases, leaving 15 bases between them. The CDR3 loop spans 14 amino acids. Looked up from germline, CDR1 is MNHEY and CDR2 is SVGAGI. CDR3 sequence (DNA): TGTGCCAGCAGTTACGAGCCAGCCGGGCTCCCCCTCCACTTT. Translation: CASSYEPAGLPLHF.

The chain links TRBV28 to TRBJ1-2, with unresolved D. The CDR3 totals 11 residues. Germline V gives CDR1 MDHEN, CDR2 SYDVKM. V was cut by 3 bases and J by 10 bases, with 9 bases left in between. CDR3 loop: CASSFARDYTF. CDR3 sequence (DNA): TGTGCCAGCAGTTTCGCCCGCGACTACACCTTC.

The chain has TRBV7-9 and TRBJ1-1, with 7 bases fitting TRBD1. The length of the CDR3 is 13 residues. The germline CDR1 and CDR2 sequences are SEHNR and FQNEAQ (reference sequence). J was trimmed by 7 bases and V by 1 base; bases with no gene match: 3. The CDR3 sequence: CASSLEGGDEAFF. The CDR3 nucleotides read TGTGCCAGCAGCTTAGAAGGGGGCGATGAAGCTTTCTTT.

The V and J genes are TRBV6-6 and TRBJ2-3, with 10 bases matching TRBD2. This CDR3 has 14 residues. Germline lookup yields CDR1 MNHNY and CDR2 SVGAGI (reference sequence). V gave up 8 bases and J gave up 3 bases; unmatched junction bases: 5. As DNA, the CDR3 is TGTGCCAGCGACCAGCGGGGGGGGACAGATACGCAGTATTTT. It codes for CASDQRGGTDTQYF.